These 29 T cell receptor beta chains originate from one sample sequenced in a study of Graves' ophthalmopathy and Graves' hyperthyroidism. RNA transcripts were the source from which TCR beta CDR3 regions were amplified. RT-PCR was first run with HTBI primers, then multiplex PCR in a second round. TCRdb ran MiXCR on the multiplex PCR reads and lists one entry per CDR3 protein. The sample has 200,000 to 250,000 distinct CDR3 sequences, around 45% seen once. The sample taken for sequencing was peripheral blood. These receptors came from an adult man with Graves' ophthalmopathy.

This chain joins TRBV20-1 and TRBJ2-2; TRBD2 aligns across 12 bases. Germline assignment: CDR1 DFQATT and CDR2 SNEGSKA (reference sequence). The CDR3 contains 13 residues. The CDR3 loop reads CASGRENTGELFF. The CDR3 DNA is TGCGCTAGCGGGAGGGAGAACACCGGGGAGCTGTTTTTT.

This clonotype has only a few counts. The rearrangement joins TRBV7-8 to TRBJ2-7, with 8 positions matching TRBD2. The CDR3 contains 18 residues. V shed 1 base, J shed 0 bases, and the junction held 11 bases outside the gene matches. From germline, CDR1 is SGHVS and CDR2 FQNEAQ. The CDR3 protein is CASSLEAGDKTFSYEQYF. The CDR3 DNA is TGTGCCAGCAGCTTAGAAGCGGGGGATAAAACCTTCTCCTACGAGCAGTACTTC.

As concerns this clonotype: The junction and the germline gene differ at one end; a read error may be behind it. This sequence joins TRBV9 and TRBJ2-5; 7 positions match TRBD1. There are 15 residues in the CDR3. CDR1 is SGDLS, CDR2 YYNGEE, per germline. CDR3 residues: CASSLARQGVETQYF. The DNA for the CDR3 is TGCGCCAGCAGCTTGGCCCGACAGGGTGTGGAGACCCAGTACTTC.

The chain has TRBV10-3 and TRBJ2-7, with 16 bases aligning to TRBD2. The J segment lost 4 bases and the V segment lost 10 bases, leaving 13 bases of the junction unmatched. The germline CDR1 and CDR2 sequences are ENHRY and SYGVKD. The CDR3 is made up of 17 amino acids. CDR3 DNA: TGTGCCAGCACCTTACGCGGGACTAGCGGGGGGGCGTACGAGCAGTACTTC. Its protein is CASTLRGTSGGAYEQYF.

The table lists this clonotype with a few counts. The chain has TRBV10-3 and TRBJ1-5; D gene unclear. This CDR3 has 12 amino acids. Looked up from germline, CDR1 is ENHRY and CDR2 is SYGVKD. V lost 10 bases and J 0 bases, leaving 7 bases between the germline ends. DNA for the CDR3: TGTGCCAGCGGGTATAGCAATCAGCCCCAGCATTTT. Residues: CASGYSNQPQHF.

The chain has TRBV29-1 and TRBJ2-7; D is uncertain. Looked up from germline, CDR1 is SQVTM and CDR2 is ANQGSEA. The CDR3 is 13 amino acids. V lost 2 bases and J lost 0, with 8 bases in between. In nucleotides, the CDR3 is TGCAGCGTTGAAACGTCCAGCTCCTACGAGCAGTACTTC. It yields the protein CSVETSSSYEQYF.

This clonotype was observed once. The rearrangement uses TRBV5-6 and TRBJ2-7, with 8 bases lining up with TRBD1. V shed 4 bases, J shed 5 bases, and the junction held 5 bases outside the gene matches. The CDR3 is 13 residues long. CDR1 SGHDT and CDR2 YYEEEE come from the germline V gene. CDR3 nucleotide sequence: TGTGCCAGCAGCGGCAACAGGGGGGACGAGCAGTACTTC. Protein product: CASSGNRGDEQYF.

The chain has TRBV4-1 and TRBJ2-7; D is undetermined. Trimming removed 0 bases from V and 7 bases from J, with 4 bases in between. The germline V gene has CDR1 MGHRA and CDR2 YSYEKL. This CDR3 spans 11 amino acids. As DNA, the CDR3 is TGCGCCAGCAGCCAAGAGTGGGAGCAGTACTTC. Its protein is CASSQEWEQYF.

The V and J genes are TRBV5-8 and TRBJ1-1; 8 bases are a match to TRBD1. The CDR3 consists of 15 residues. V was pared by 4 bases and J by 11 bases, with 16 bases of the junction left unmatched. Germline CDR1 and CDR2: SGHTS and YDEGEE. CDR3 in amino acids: CASSQDRATGGMAFF. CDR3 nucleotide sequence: TGTGCCAGCAGCCAAGACAGGGCCACAGGGGGTATGGCTTTCTTT. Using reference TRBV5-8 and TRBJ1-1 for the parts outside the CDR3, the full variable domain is EAGVTQSPTHLIKTRGQQATLRCSPISGHTSVYWYQQALGLGLQFLLWYDEGEERNRGNFPPRFSGRQFPNYSSELNVNALELEDSALYLCASSQDRATGGMAFFGQGTRLTVV.

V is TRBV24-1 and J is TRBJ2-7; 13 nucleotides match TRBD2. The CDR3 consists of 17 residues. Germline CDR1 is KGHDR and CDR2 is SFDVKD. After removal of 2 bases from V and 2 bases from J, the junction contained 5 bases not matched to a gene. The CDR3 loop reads CATSDSGLAGEPYEQYF. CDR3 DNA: TGTGCCACCAGTGATTCAGGACTAGCGGGGGAGCCCTACGAGCAGTACTTC.

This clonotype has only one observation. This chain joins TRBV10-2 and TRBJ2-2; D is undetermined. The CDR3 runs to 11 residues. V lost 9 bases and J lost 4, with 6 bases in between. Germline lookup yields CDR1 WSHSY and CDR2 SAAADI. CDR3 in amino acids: CASRTTGELFF. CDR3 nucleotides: TGCGCCAGTAGGACCACCGGGGAGCTGTTTTTT.

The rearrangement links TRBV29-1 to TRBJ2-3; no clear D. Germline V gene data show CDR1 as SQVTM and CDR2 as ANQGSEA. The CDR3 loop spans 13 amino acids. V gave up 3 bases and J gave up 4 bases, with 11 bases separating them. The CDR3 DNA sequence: TGCAGCGTTGAGGAGCGAATGTCAGATACGCAGTATTTT. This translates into CSVEERMSDTQYF.

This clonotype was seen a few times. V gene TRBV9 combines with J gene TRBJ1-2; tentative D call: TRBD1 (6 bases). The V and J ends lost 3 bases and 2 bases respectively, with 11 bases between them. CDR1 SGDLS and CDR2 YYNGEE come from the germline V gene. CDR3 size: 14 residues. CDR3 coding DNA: TGTGCCAGCAGCGCATCCGGACAGAACTATGGCTACACCTTC. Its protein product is CASSASGQNYGYTF.

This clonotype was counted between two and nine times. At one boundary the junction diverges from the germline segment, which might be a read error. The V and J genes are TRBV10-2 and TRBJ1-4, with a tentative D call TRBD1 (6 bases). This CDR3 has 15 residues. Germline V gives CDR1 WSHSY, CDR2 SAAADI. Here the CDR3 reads CASSYSGQRSEKLFF. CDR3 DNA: TGTGCCAGCAGTTACTCGGGACAACGTTCCGAAAAACTGTTTTTT.

In DNA form, the CDR3 reads TGTGCCAGCAGTTGGGGACAGGGATACGGCGAGCAGTACTTC. Its protein product is CASSWGQGYGEQYF. V gene TRBV7-2 combines with J gene TRBJ2-7; TRBD1 matches 9 bases. After removal of 6 bases from V and 6 bases from J, the junction contained 9 bases not matched to a gene. Germline lookup yields CDR1 SGHTA and CDR2 FQGNSA. This CDR3 comprises 14 residues.

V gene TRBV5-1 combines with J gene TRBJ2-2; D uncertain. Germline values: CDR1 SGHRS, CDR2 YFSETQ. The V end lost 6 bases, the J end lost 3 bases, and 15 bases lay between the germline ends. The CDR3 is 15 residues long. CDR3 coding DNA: TGCGCCAGCACCAGAGCCACCTCGGACACCGGGGAGCTGTTTTTT. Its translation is CASTRATSDTGELFF.

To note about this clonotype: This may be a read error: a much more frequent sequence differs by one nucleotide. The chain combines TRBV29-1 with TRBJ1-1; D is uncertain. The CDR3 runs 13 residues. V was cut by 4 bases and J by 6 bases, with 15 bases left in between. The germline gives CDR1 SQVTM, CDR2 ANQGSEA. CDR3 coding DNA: TGCAGCGTTGGAGATAGGTTTATGGCTGAAGCTTTCTTT. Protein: CSVGDRFMAEAFF.

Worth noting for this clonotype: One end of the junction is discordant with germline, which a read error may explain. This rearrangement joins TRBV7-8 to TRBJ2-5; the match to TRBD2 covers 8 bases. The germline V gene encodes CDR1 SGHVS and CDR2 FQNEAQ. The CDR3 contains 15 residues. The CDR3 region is CASSLLAGRQETRYF. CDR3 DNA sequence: TGTGCCAGCAGCTTACTAGCGGGTCGTCAAGAGACCCGGTACTTC.

CDR3 loop: CAISEYGQAGEQYF. The CDR3 DNA reads TGTGCCATCAGTGAGTACGGACAGGCAGGGGAGCAGTACTTC. The chain recombines TRBV10-3 with TRBJ2-7; 7 bases are a match to TRBD1. V was clipped by 1 base and J by 7 bases; unmatched bases: 7. The CDR3 sequence is 14 residues long. Germline V gene sequence: CDR1 ENHRY, CDR2 SYGVKD.

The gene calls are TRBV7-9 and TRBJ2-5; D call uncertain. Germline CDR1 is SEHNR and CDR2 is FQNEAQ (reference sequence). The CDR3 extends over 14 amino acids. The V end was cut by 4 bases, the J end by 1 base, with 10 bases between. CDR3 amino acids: CASSSTGPQETQYF. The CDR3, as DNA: TGTGCCAGCAGCTCGACCGGACCCCAAGAGACCCAGTACTTC.

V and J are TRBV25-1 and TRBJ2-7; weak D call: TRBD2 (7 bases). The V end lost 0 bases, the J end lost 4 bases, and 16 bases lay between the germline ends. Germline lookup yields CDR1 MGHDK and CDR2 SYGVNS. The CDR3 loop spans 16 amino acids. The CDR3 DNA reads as TGTGCCAGCAGTGAATATCTACAGGGAGGGCAGTACGAGCAGTACTTC. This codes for CASSEYLQGGQYEQYF.

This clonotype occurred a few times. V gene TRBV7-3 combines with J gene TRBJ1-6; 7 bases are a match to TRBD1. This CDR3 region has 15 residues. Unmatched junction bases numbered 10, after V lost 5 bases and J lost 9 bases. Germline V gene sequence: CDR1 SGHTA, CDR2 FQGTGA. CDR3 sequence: CASSAGGGVGSPLHF. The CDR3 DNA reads TGTGCCAGCAGCGCCGGAGGGGGCGTAGGTTCACCCCTCCACTTT.

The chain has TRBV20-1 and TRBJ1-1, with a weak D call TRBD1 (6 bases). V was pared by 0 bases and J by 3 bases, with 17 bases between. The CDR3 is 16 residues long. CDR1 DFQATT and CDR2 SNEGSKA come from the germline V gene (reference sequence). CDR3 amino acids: CSARDPQGSRDTEAFF. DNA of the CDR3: TGCAGTGCTAGAGACCCTCAGGGGAGTCGTGACACTGAAGCTTTCTTT.

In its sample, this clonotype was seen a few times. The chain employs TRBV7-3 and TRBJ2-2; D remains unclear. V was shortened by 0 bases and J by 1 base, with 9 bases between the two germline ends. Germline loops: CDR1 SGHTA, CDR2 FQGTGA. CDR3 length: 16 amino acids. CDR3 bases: TGTGCCAGCAGCTTAACGGGAAGAGGGAACACCGGGGAGCTGTTTTTT. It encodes CASSLTGRGNTGELFF.

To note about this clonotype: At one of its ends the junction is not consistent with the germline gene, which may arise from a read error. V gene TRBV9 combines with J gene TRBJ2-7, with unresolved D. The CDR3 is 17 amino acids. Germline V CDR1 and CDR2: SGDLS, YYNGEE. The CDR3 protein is CASSQDSVSLGVYEQYF. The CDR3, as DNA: TGCGCCAGCAGCCAAGATTCGGTATCCTTGGGTGTATACGAGCAGTACTTC.

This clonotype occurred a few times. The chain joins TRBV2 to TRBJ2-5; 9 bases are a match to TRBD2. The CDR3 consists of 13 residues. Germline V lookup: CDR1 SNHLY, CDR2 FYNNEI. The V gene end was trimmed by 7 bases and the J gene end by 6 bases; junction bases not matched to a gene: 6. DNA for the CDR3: TGTGCCAGCACATCGGGACTAGCCCAGACCCAGTACTTC. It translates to CASTSGLAQTQYF.

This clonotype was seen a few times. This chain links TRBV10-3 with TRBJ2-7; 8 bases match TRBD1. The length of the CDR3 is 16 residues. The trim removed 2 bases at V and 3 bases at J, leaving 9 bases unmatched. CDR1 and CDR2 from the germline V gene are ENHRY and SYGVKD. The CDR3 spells CAISEPPGQEFYEQYF. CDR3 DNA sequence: TGTGCCATCAGTGAGCCCCCGGGACAGGAATTCTACGAGCAGTACTTC.

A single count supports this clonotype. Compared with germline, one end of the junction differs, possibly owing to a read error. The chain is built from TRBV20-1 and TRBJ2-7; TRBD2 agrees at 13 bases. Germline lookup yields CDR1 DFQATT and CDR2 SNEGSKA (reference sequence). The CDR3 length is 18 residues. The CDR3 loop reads CGARDHTSGRAESYEQYF. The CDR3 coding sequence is TGCGGTGCTAGAGATCATACTAGCGGGAGGGCCGAATCCTACGAGCAGTACTTC.

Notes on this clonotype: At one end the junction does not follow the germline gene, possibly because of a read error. The CDR3 coding sequence is TGCGCCAGCAGCCAATCGACGACCAGAGAAGCTTTCTTT. This translates into CASSQSTTREAFF. The chain uses TRBV9 and TRBJ1-1; D ambiguous. The germline V gene has CDR1 SGDLS and CDR2 YYNGEE. This CDR3 region has 13 residues.